Below, one T cell receptor beta chain is given with its context. Its specificity is unknown. Clones were sequenced by immunoSEQ multiplex PCR, and TCRdb holds only the in-frame ones, with some missing. This repertoire shows 150,000 to 200,000 clones, 90% found once; its top ten account for roughly 1.6%. This sample is part of a study of T cell responses to AZD1222 COVID-19 vaccine. Whole-study findings and limits: Repertoires were collected only later (after the peak T cell response had occurred). White British people made up most donors, females outnumbered males, and clonal diversity was possibly underestimated. At 160-218 and 743-854, vaccine-associated CD4 TCRs were dominant, and they spanned spike. Only a handful of people who got AZD1222 tested seropositive at baseline.

Germline V lookup: CDR1 SGHDN, CDR2 FVKESK. This CDR3 region has 14 residues. V was cut by 4 bases and J by 0 bases, with 7 bases left in between. The specimen comprised peripheral blood, sampled on day 0 of AZD1222 vaccination. The chain is built from TRBV14 and TRBJ1-3; D not certain. This receptor was identified in an adult in good health. The CDR3 DNA reads as TGTGCCAGCAGCCCCCTCGCCTCTGGAAACACCATATATTTT. Amino acids: CASSPLASGNTIYF.